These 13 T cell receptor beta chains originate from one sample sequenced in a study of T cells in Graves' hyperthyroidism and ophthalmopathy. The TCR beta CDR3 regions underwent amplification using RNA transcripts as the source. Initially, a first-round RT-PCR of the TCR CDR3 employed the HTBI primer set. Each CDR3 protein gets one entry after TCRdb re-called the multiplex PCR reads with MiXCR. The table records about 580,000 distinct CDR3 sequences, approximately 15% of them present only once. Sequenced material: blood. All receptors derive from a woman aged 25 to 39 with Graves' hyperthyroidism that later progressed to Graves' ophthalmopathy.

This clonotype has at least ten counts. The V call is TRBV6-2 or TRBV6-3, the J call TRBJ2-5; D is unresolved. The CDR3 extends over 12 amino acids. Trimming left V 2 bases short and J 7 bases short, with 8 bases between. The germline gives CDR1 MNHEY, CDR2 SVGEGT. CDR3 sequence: CASSYPLGTQYF. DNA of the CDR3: TGTGCCAGCAGTTACCCTCTTGGGACCCAGTACTTC.

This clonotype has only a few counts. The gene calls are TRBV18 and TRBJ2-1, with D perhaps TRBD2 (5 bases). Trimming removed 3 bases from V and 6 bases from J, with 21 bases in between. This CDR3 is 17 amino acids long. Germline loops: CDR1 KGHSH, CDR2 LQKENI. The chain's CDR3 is CASSPLVRTVPTNEQFF. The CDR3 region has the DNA TGTGCCAGCTCACCGCTCGTCCGGACTGTCCCGACCAATGAGCAGTTCTTC.

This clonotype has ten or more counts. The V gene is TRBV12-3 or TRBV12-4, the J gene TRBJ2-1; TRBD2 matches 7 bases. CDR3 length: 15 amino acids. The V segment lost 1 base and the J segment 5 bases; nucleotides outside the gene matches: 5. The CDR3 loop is CASSLGLAVNNEQFF. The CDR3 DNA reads TGTGCCAGCAGTTTAGGCCTAGCGGTAAACAATGAGCAGTTCTTC.

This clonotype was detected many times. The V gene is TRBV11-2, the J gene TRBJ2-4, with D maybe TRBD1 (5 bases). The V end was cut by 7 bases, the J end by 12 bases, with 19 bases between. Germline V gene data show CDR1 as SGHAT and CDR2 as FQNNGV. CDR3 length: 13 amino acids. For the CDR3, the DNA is TGTGCCAGCAACCGAGGTCAGGGCGGTAATCAGTACTTC. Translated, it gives CASNRGQGGNQYF.

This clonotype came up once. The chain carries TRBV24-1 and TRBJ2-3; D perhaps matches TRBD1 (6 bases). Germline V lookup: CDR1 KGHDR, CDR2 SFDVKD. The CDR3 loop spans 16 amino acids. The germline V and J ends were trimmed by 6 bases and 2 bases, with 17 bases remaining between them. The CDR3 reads CATSIGGVGITDTQYF. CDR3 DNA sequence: TGTGCCACCAGTATAGGGGGAGTGGGTATCACAGATACGCAGTATTTT.

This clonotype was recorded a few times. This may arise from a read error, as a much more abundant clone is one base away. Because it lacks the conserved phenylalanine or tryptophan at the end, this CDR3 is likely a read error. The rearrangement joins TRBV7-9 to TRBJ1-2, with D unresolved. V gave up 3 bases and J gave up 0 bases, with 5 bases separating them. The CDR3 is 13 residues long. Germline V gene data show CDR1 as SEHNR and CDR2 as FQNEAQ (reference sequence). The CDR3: CASSFGPNYGYTL. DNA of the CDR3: TGTGCCAGCAGCTTTGGACCTAACTATGGCTACACCCTC.

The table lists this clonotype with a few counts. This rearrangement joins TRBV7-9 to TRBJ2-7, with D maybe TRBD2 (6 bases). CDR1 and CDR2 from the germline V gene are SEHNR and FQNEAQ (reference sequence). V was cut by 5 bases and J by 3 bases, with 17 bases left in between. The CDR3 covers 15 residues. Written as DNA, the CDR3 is TGTGCCAGCAGCCCAGCGCGGACGGACTACTACGAGCAGTACTTC. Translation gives CASSPARTDYYEQYF.

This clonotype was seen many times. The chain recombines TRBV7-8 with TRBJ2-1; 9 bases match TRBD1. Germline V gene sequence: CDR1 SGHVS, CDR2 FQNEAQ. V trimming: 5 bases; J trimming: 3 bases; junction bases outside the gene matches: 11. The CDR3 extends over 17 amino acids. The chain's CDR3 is CASSRTGTGTGYNEQFF. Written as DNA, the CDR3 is TGTGCCAGCAGCCGAACCGGGACAGGGACGGGCTACAATGAGCAGTTCTTC.

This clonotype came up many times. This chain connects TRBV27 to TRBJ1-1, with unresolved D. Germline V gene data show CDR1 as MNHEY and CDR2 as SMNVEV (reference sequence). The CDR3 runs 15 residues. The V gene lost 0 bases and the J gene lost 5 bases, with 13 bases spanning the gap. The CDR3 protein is CASSLSPRGQTEAFF. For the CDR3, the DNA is TGTGCCAGCAGTTTATCCCCGCGAGGGCAGACTGAAGCTTTCTTT.

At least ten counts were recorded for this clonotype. CDR3 sequence (DNA): TGTGCCAGCACCCCAACAGGGAACTATGGCTACACCTTC. Its translation: CASTPTGNYGYTF. This chain joins TRBV27 and TRBJ1-2; a weak D match, TRBD1 (6 bases). CDR3 length: 13 amino acids. Trimming pared 7 bases from V and 2 bases from J, leaving 11 bases between. In germline, CDR1 is MNHEY, CDR2 SMNVEV (reference sequence).

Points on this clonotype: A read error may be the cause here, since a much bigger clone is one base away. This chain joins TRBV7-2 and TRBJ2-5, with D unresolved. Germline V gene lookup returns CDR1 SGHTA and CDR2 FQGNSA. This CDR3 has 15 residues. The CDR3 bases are TGTGCCAGCGGCTTAGGATACGGGTCCCAAGAGACCCAGTACTTC. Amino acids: CASGLGYGSQETQYF.

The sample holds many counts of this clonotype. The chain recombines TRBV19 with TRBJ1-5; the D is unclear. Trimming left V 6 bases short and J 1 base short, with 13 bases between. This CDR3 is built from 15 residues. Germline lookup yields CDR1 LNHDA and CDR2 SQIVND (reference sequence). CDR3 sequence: CASSPGLQSNQPQHF. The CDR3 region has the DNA TGTGCCAGTAGCCCCGGCCTTCAGAGCAATCAGCCCCAGCATTTT.

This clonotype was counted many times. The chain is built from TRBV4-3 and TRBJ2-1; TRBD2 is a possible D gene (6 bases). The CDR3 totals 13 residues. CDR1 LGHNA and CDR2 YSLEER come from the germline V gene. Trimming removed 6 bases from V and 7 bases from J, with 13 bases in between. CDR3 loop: CASSIFGGNEQFF. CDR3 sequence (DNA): TGCGCCAGCAGTATCTTCGGGGGAAATGAGCAGTTCTTC.